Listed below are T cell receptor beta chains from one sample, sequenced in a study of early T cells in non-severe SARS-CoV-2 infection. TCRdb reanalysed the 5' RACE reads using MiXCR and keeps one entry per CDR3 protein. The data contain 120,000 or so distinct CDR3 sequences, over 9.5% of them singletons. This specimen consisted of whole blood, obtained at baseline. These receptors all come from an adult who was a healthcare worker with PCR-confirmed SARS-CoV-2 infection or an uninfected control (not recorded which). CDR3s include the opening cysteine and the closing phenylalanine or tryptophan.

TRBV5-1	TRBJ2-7	CASSPPGGSTEQYF
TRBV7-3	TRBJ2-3	CASSSRTGVTDTQYF
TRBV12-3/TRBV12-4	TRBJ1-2	CASSLTGGVLAGYTF
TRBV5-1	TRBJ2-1	CASSSTGASYNEQFF
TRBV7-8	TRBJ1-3	CASSPLSGSGNTIYF
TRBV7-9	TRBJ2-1	CASSLSSGRSHEQFF
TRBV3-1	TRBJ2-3	CASSQETSGRGEGPDTQYF
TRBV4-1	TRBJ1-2	CASSQDRDRGLGYGYTF
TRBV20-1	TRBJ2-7	CSATSGQGAPRVRYF
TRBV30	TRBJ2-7	CAWRNREIGIREQYF
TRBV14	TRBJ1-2	CASSQTDNYGYTF
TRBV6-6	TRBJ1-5	CASSYSTANQPQHF
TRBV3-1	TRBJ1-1	CASSARTEAFF
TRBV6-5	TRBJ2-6	CASSTSSGANVLTF
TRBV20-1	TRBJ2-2	CSARPGTGSGELFF
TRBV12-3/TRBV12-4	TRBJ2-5	CASSSTSQTQYF
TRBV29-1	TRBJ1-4	CSVMAETEKLFF
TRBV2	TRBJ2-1	CASTAWAYNEQFF
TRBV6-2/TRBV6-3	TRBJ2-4	CASSLQAWISKNIQYF
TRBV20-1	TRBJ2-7	CSADEGGSYEQYF
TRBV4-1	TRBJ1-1	CASSHNPTASLNTEAFF
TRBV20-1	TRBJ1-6	CSARDESSYNSPLHF
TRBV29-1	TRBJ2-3	CSVEEGALGTDTQYF
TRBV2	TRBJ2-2	CARSEDRGNTGELFF
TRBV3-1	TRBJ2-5	CASSQLLWTSKETQYF
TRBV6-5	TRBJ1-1	CASSFPGQGQAFF
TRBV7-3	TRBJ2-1	CASSSTPGLDVNEQFF
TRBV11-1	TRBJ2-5	CASSLDAEFGETQYF
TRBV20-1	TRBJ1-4	CSAIPGTGAEKLFF
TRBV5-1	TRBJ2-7	CASSLEGGVPSYEQYF
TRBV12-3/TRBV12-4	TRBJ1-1	CASSGGTEAFF
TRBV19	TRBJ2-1	CASSRALTSFYNEQFF
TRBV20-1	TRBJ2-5	CSATTRTSQETQYF
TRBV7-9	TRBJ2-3	CASSLVTGFDTQYF
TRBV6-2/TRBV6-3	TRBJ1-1	CASSPNRGAEAFF
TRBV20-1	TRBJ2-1	CSAPKPPPSEPDGEQFF
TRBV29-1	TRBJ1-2	CSVDWFRGRGNYGYTF
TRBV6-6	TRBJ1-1	CASRTGEGTEAFF
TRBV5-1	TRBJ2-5	CASSPGLAASQETQYF
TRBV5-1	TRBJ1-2	CASSLDKNPYGYTF
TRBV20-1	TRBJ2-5	CSARVPSGGAETQYF
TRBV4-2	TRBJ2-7	CASSGQTSGNSYEQYF
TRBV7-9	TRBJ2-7	CASSLEYEQYF
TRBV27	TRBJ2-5	CASSLSPGETQYF
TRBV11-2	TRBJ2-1	CASAGMAVPSYNEQFF
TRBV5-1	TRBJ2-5	CASSSTSSKETQYF
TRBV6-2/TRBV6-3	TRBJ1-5	CASRRQGSQPQHF
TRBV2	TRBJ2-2	CASSLSRDSPGELFF
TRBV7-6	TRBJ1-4	CAISTKGQNYEKLFF
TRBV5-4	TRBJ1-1	CASSPSPGQWNTEAFF
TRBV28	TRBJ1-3	CASRVPGNTIYF
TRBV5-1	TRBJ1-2	CASGLGVDYGYTF
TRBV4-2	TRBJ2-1	CASKSDSGRAYNEQFF
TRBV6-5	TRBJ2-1	CASSRQGATYNEQFF
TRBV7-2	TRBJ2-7	CASSRSLAGPYEQYF
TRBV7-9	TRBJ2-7	CASSLKGSTSGAYEQYF
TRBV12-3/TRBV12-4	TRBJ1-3	CASSFLGTGNTIYF
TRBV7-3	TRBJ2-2	CASSSGNTGELFF
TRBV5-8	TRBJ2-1	CASSLWDRGPYNEQFF
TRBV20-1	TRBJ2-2	CSAEWGTGKLFF